The clone carrying this TCR beta chain was picked up a small number of times. As yet, its antigen is unknown. The method was immunoSEQ multiplex PCR; TCRdb's version includes in-frame clones alone and lacks a portion of them. The table includes about 10,000 clones, 65% to 80% detected once. The data are from a study of immune cell composition in non-small cell lung cancer. The length of the CDR3 is 12 residues. CDR1 and CDR2 from the germline V gene are SQVTM and ANQGSEA. Trimming left V 4 bases short and J 5 bases short, with 8 bases between. Study-level results: Shared sequences between tumour-reactive and dominant in vivo clones were not proven. Clones >0.5% enriched in tumour were rarer in adenocarcinoma (about 35%) than squamous (about 80%). Lung squamous cell carcinoma tumours had significantly higher top 10 clone scores and productive clonality than lung adenocarcinoma. In adenocarcinoma, maximal tumour-associated clone frequency tracked TIL tumour reactivity.

The sequencing sample was made of lung tumor tissue. This TCR was recovered from a human donor with non-small cell lung cancer. The chain is built from TRBV29-1 and TRBJ1-4; TRBD1 is a possible D gene (5 bases). The CDR3 nucleotides are TGCAGCGTTGCCAGGGACAATGAAAAACTGTTTTTT. Translation: CSVARDNEKLFF.